Below, 27 T cell receptor beta chains from the same sample are listed, as sequenced in a study of T cells in Graves' hyperthyroidism and ophthalmopathy. Amplified TCR beta CDR3 regions derived from RNA transcripts. The TCR CDR3 first-round RT-PCR relied on the HTBI primer set. TCRdb reanalysed the multiplex PCR reads using MiXCR and keeps one entry per CDR3 protein. The table shows hundreds of thousands of distinct CDR3 sequences, with 38% occurring only once. The sequenced material came from blood. These TCRs come from a man younger than 30 with Graves' hyperthyroidism.

The chain has TRBV7-9 and TRBJ2-7; maybe TRBD1 (6 bases). V was trimmed by 3 bases and J by 0 bases, leaving 12 bases between them. The CDR3 is made up of 15 amino acids. CDR1 is SEHNR and CDR2 is FQNEAQ in the germline V gene (reference sequence). The CDR3 DNA follows: TGTGCCAGCAGCTTGACAGGACTCGCCTCCTACGAGCAGTACTTC. This sequence encodes CASSLTGLASYEQYF.

This clonotype was seen at least ten times. V gene TRBV20-1 combines with J gene TRBJ2-7; 11 bases agree with TRBD2. This CDR3 spans 14 amino acids. V was clipped by 3 bases and J by 2 bases; unmatched bases: 3. CDR1 and CDR2 (germline): DFQATT, SNEGSKA (reference sequence). The DNA of the CDR3 is TGCAGTGCTAGGCTAGCGGGGGGTACCTACGAGCAGTACTTC. This gives the protein CSARLAGGTYEQYF.

The genes are TRBV28 and TRBJ1-4; tentatively, D is TRBD1 (5 bases). Germline V lookup: CDR1 MDHEN, CDR2 SYDVKM. Trimming removed 5 bases from V and 7 bases from J, with 23 bases in between. The CDR3 sequence is 17 residues long. The CDR3 DNA is TGTGCCAGCAGTCCCTCAGTCATCCCCCGGGACGGTGAAAAACTGTTTTTT. Its translation is CASSPSVIPRDGEKLFF.

The sample holds a few counts of this clonotype. The V call is TRBV7-2, the J call TRBJ2-2; D remains unclear. CDR3 length: 16 residues. The germline CDR1 and CDR2 sequences are SGHTA and FQGNSA. V lost 3 bases to trimming and J lost 0 bases, with 11 bases between them. The CDR3 nucleotides read TGTGCCAGCAGCTTGTCCCATACAACGAACACCGGGGAGCTGTTTTTT. As protein: CASSLSHTTNTGELFF.

This chain uses TRBV7-9 with TRBJ1-1; D call uncertain. The CDR3 sequence is 13 residues long. V was cut by 4 bases and J by 7 bases, with 13 bases left in between. The germline V gene has CDR1 SEHNR and CDR2 FQNEAQ (reference sequence). CDR3 coding DNA: TGTGCCAGCAGCTACGCTGTCGGAGGTGAAGCTTTCTTT. Its protein is CASSYAVGGEAFF.

The chain couples TRBV12-5 to TRBJ2-2, with D perhaps TRBD1 (6 bases). CDR1 is LGHNT and CDR2 is FRNRAP in the germline V gene. CDR3 length equals 16 residues. Trimming pared 5 bases from V and 3 bases from J, leaving 16 bases between. CDR3 sequence reads: CASGTPRDIYTGELFF. CDR3 in DNA: TGTGCTAGTGGTACGCCCCGGGACATCTACACCGGGGAGCTGTTTTTT.

This clonotype has a count of ten or more. The rearrangement links TRBV9 to TRBJ1-1; D perhaps matches TRBD1 (5 bases). The CDR3 is 13 residues long. Trimming pared 7 bases from V and 1 base from J, leaving 11 bases between. In germline, CDR1 is SGDLS, CDR2 YYNGEE. The CDR3 DNA reads TGTGCCAGCGCCGGGACGGCGAACACTGAAGCTTTCTTT. Translation: CASAGTANTEAFF.

At least ten counts were recorded for this clonotype. The rearrangement uses TRBV10-3 and TRBJ1-1; 9 nucleotides agree with TRBD1. V gave up 7 bases and J gave up 2 bases; unmatched junction bases: 11. This CDR3 comprises 16 residues. Germline lookup yields CDR1 ENHRY and CDR2 SYGVKD. CDR3 nucleotides: TGTGCCATCACCAGAACACAGGGGGCCAGCAACACTGAAGCTTTCTTT. This sequence encodes CAITRTQGASNTEAFF.

V and J are TRBV20-1 and TRBJ2-2; the D is unclear. In germline, CDR1 is DFQATT, CDR2 SNEGSKA (reference sequence). This CDR3 region has 15 residues. Trimming removed 6 bases from V and 7 bases from J, with 21 bases in between. CDR3 nucleotides: TGCAGTGCCAGCAGCTTACTGGCCCCCCGCGGGGAGCTGTTTTTT. This encodes CSASSLLAPRGELFF.

This clonotype was seen a few times. The V gene is TRBV5-1, the J gene TRBJ1-1, with D possibly being TRBD1 (6 bases). Deletions cut 3 bases from V and 2 bases from J, with 11 bases between. The CDR3 has 14 residues. Germline loops: CDR1 SGHRS, CDR2 YFSETQ. CDR3 sequence (DNA): TGCGCCAGCAGCTCGGACAGCGGAAACACTGAAGCTTTCTTT. It translates to CASSSDSGNTEAFF.

This clonotype was counted a few times. The chain is built from TRBV12-3 or TRBV12-4 and TRBJ1-5, with 7 positions matching TRBD1. This CDR3 region has 13 residues. V trimming: 3 bases; J trimming: 6 bases; junction bases outside the gene matches: 2. The CDR3 loop is CASSFRGGQPQHF. CDR3 in DNA: TGTGCCAGCAGTTTCAGGGGGGGTCAGCCCCAGCATTTT.

The genes are TRBV2 and TRBJ2-7; D possibly matches TRBD1 or TRBD2 (5 bases each). The CDR3 runs 12 residues. Germline CDR1 and CDR2: SNHLY and FYNNEI. Trimming stripped 7 bases from V and 0 bases from J, with 7 bases between. CDR3 protein: CASMGDSYEQYF. The CDR3 nucleotides are TGTGCCAGCATGGGGGACTCCTACGAGCAGTACTTC.

Note on this clonotype: Just one base apart from a much larger clone, this may be a read error. Without the conserved terminal phenylalanine or tryptophan, this CDR3 likely stems from a read error. The J gene is TRBJ2-5, the V gene TRBV14, with D perhaps assigned TRBD1 or TRBD2 (5 bases each). This CDR3 spans 16 amino acids. Trimming pared 0 bases from V and 4 bases from J, leaving 15 bases between. The germline gives CDR1 SGHDN, CDR2 FVKESK. CDR3 nucleotide sequence: TGTGCCAGCAGCCAAGAAAATGGGGGAATTACAGAGACCCAGTACCTC. It encodes CASSQENGGITETQYL.

The CDR3, as DNA: TGTGCCAGCAGCTTGCGGGTTGGCGTCGCGACCCAGTACTTC. Translating gives CASSLRVGVATQYF. This chain links TRBV5-5 with TRBJ2-5; D ambiguous. Looked up from germline, CDR1 is SGHKS and CDR2 is YYEKEE (reference sequence). The V end lost 1 base, the J end lost 7 bases, and 14 bases lay between the germline ends. There are 14 residues in the CDR3.

The V call is TRBV5-1, the J call TRBJ2-2; D gene unclear. Between the trimmed V and J ends, which lost 0 bases and 1 base, there was a span of 10 bases. The CDR3 runs 16 residues. Germline-derived CDR1 and CDR2 are SGHRS and YFSETQ. CDR3 DNA sequence: TGCGCCAGCAGCTTGGCATCAGGCGGGAACACCGGGGAGCTGTTTTTT. Protein: CASSLASGGNTGELFF.

This clonotype turned up a few times. The rearrangement uses TRBV2 and TRBJ2-7; 12 bases map to TRBD2. This CDR3 has 19 residues. The germline V gene has CDR1 SNHLY and CDR2 FYNNEI. J was trimmed by 1 base and V by 3 bases; bases with no gene match: 13. This CDR3 is CASSESGTSGRFFSYEQYF. CDR3 nucleotide sequence: TGTGCCAGCAGTGAGAGTGGTACTAGCGGGAGGTTCTTTTCCTACGAGCAGTACTTC.

For this clonotype: A single base separates this from a much larger clone, so it may be a read error. This chain connects TRBV2 to TRBJ1-5, with 7 bases lining up with TRBD1. The CDR3 runs to 13 residues. Germline V CDR1 and CDR2: SNHLY, FYNNEI. Trimming took 5 bases from V and 9 from J; bases not matched to a gene: 7. The CDR3 spells CASSRDSHPPQHF. In DNA form, the CDR3 reads TGTGCCAGCAGTAGGGACAGCCATCCGCCCCAGCATTTT.

This clonotype was seen ten or more times. The rearrangement uses TRBV7-9 and TRBJ2-7; no firm D call. V gave up 0 bases and J gave up 3 bases, with 12 bases separating them. The germline CDR1 and CDR2 sequences are SEHNR and FQNEAQ (reference sequence). The CDR3 is 15 amino acids. In DNA form, the CDR3 reads TGTGCCAGCAGCTTAGCGATGGGTACGCTCTACGAGCAGTACTTC. Its protein product is CASSLAMGTLYEQYF.

The chain is built from TRBV15 and TRBJ2-2; D may be TRBD2 (6 bases). Trimming pared 1 base from V and 2 bases from J, leaving 11 bases between. CDR1 LNHNV and CDR2 YYDKDF come from the germline V gene (reference sequence). This CDR3 region has 16 residues. The CDR3 DNA follows: TGTGCCACCAGCAGAGGAGGGGCGGGAAACACCGGGGAGCTGTTTTTT. Translating gives CATSRGGAGNTGELFF.

With regard to this clonotype: This could be a read error, since a much larger clone is one nucleotide away. The chain employs TRBV7-2 and TRBJ1-5; D is undetermined. V dropped 5 bases and J dropped 4 bases, with 12 bases sitting between them. CDR1 is SGHTA, CDR2 FQGNSA, per germline. CDR3 length equals 14 residues. In DNA form, the CDR3 reads TGTGCCAGCAGCGGGAGAGGACGAAATCAGCCCCAGCATTTT. It yields the protein CASSGRGRNQPQHF.

J is TRBJ2-7 and V is TRBV20-1; TRBD1 agrees at 7 bases. CDR3 length: 16 residues. V shed 5 bases and J 5 bases; nucleotides not matched to a gene: 18. The germline V gene encodes CDR1 DFQATT and CDR2 SNEGSKA (reference sequence). The DNA of the CDR3 is TGCAGTGCTTCTGGGGAACACAGGGGACCAGCCCACGAGCAGTACTTC. This gives the protein CSASGEHRGPAHEQYF.

This sequence joins TRBV7-9 and TRBJ2-5; 9 positions agree with TRBD2. V was clipped by 6 bases and J by 7 bases; unmatched bases: 12. This CDR3 comprises 15 residues. Germline V gene data show CDR1 as SEHNR and CDR2 as FQNEAQ (reference sequence). CDR3 in amino acids: CASRAGTSNAGTQYF. The DNA for the CDR3 is TGTGCCAGCAGAGCCGGGACTAGCAATGCGGGGACCCAGTACTTC.

This clonotype occurred many times. At one boundary the junction diverges from the germline segment, which might be a read error. The CDR3 here is CASSERGGLLEAQYF. DNA of the CDR3: TGTGCCAGCAGCGAGCGGGGCGGCCTCCTAGAGGCCCAGTACTTC. The J gene is TRBJ2-5, the V gene TRBV9; 7 bases match TRBD2. The CDR3 consists of 15 residues. Germline V gene data show CDR1 as SGDLS and CDR2 as YYNGEE.

This clonotype has a count of ten or more. This sequence joins TRBV7-9 and TRBJ1-1; no clear D. The CDR3 sequence is 14 residues long. The ends were cut back, 2 bases at V and 0 bases at J, with 7 bases in the middle. Germline V gene data show CDR1 as SEHNR and CDR2 as FQNEAQ (reference sequence). The CDR3 nucleotides read TGTGCCAGCAGCTTAAGTGTTATGAACACTGAAGCTTTCTTT. This translates into CASSLSVMNTEAFF. The complete variable domain, with remaining parts taken from reference TRBV7-9 and TRBJ1-1, reads DTGVSQNPRHKITKRGQNVTFRCDPISEHNRLYWYRQTLGQGPEFLTYFQNEAQLEKSRLLSDRFSAERPKGSFSTLEIQRTEQGDSAMYLCASSLSVMNTEAFFGQGTRLTVV.

CDR3 coding DNA: TGTGCCAGCAGCTTGACAGTCCCCGGGGAGCTGTTTTTT. It yields the protein CASSLTVPGELFF. The J gene is TRBJ2-2, the V gene TRBV5-4; D unclear. Germline assignment: CDR1 SGHNT and CDR2 YYREEE (reference sequence). The CDR3 runs to 13 residues. The V and J ends lost 1 base and 6 bases respectively, with 7 bases between them.

This clonotype showed up just a few times. This chain connects TRBV5-1 to TRBJ2-5; 7 nucleotides match TRBD2. The germline V gene encodes CDR1 SGHRS and CDR2 YFSETQ. The CDR3 contains 15 residues. V gave up 4 bases and J gave up 0 bases; unmatched junction bases: 6. The CDR3 bases are TGCGCCAGCAGCGACGAGCGGGGCCACCAAGAGACCCAGTACTTC. Protein product: CASSDERGHQETQYF. The full variable domain, with the rest looked up from reference TRBV5-1 and TRBJ2-5, is KAGVTQTPRYLIKTRGQQVTLSCSPISGHRSVSWYQQTPGQGLQFLFEYFSETQRNKGNFPGRFSGRQFSNSRSEMNVSTLELGDSALYLCASSDERGHQETQYFGPGTRLLVL.

As for this clonotype: Being one base from a much bigger clone, this may be a read error. The chain recombines TRBV12-3 or TRBV12-4 with TRBJ1-2; TRBD1 agrees at 9 bases. The CDR3 is 13 amino acids. The CDR3 DNA follows: TGTGCCAGCAGTGTGCGGACAGGGGATGGCCACACCTTC. Its translation is CASSVRTGDGHTF.